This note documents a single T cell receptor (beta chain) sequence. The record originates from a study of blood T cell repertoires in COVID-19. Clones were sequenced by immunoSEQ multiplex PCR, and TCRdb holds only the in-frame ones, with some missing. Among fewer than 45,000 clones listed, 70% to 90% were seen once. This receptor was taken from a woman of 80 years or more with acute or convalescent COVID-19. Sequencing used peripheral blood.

CDR3 sequence (DNA): TGTGCCAGCAGCTTGCCAGCGATAGATACGCAGTATTTT. Amino acid sequence: CASSLPAIDTQYF. The J gene is TRBJ2-3, the V gene TRBV5-6, with D hard to call. Per the germline V gene, CDR1 is SGHDT and CDR2 is YYEEEE. CDR3 length equals 13 residues. V was shortened by 1 base and J by 5 bases, with 8 bases between the two germline ends.